This section outlines one T cell receptor (beta chain) sequence together with its context. The primer mix had 60 Vbeta and 13 Jbeta primers. Generated by immunoSEQ multiplex PCR, the TCRdb table keeps only in-frame clones and is missing some. The sample lists 210,000 or so clones, around four fifths seen once, with 0.58% in the top ten. The CDR3 loop spans 15 amino acids. Trimming cost V 4 bases and J 6 bases, with 16 bases left between them. Germline assignment: CDR1 MNHNS and CDR2 SASEGT. The data stem from a study of cytomegalovirus exposure and HLA in healthy donors. This chain uses TRBV6-1 with TRBJ1-5, with D perhaps matching TRBD1 (6 bases). This clonotype originated in a woman aged 40-49 years in good health and CMV-seronegative. The specimen was PBMCs. This chain's CDR3 is CASSGLLGAGQPQHF. CDR3 bases: TGTGCCAGCAGTGGCCTCTTGGGGGCGGGTCAGCCCCAGCATTTT.